This passage covers 2 T cell receptor beta chains from one sample sequenced in a study of identical twins. One entry per CDR3 protein, called by TCRdb with MiXCR from the 5' RACE reads. The table records about 520,000 distinct CDR3 sequences, less than 25% of them present only once. These data were also reused for a study on T cells expressing NK-cell markers.

The material sequenced was CD4+ T cells sorted from blood. These receptors were taken from a woman younger than 35 in good health.

J is TRBJ2-1 and V is TRBV11-1; D is unresolved. Looked up from germline, CDR1 is SGHAT and CDR2 is FQDESV (reference sequence). This CDR3 spans 15 amino acids. Deletions cut 1 base from V and 6 bases from J, with 13 bases between. CDR3 nucleotides: TGTGCCAGCAGCTTAGGACCCTCGGTCGGCAATGAGCAGTTCTTC. It yields the protein CASSLGPSVGNEQFF. Drawing the rest from reference TRBV11-1 and TRBJ2-1, the complete variable domain is EAEVAQSPRYKITEKSQAVAFWCDPISGHATLYWYRQILGQGPELLVQFQDESVVDDSQLPKDRFSAERLKGVDSTLKIQPAELGDSAMYLCASSLGPSVGNEQFFGPGTRLTVL.

This clonotype turned up a few times. The gene calls are TRBV18 and TRBJ2-2; D is tentatively TRBD1 or TRBD2 (5 bases each). The length of the CDR3 is 16 residues. In germline, CDR1 is KGHSH, CDR2 LQKENI. Trimming removed 3 bases from V and 1 base from J, with 12 bases in between. The DNA for the CDR3 is TGTGCCAGCTCACCCCGGGGCTTGAGGAACACCGGGGAGCTGTTTTTT. It codes for CASSPRGLRNTGELFF. Supplemented by reference TRBV18 and TRBJ2-2, the full variable domain reads NAGVMQNPRHLVRRRGQEARLRCSPMKGHSHVYWYRQLPEEGLKFMVYLQKENIIDESGMPKERFSAEFPKEGPSILRIQQVVRGDSAAYFCASSPRGLRNTGELFFGEGSRLTVL.